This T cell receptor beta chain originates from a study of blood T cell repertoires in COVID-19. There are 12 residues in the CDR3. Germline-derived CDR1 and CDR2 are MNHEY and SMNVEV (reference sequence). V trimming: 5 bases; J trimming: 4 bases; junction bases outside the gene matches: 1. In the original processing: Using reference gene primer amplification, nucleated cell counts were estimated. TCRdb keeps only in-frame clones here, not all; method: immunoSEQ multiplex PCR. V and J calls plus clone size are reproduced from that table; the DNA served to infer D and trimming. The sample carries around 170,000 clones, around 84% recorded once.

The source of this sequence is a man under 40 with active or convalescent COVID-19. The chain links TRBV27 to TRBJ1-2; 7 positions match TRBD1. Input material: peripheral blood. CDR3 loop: CASSNRGYGYTF. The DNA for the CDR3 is TGTGCCAGCAGTAACAGGGGCTATGGCTACACCTTC.